The TCR beta chain under discussion was sequenced for a study of T cells after yellow fever vaccination. 5'RACE template switching added a universal primer site and UMIs to TCR cDNA. TCRdb passed the 5' RACE reads through MiXCR, listing each CDR3 protein once. The data show some 550,000 distinct CDR3 sequences, 15% to 20% seen once. This clonotype was recorded a few times. Its antigen is not identified. Trimming took 6 bases from V and 3 from J; bases not matched to a gene: 5. CDR1 and CDR2 from the germline V gene are MNHEY and SVGAGI. The CDR3 is 15 residues long. Study-level points and caveats: Contaminants from the bulk population, in the form of abundant clonotypes, could be found in FACS-sorted repertoires.

The TCR was taken from a man between 25 and 39 years old who received the YFV17D yellow fever vaccine. Sequenced here: PBMCs, sampled 15 days after the yellow fever booster vaccination. This chain connects TRBV6-5 to TRBJ1-5; 10 nucleotides align to TRBD1. The CDR3 DNA follows: TGTGCCAGCAGCACGACAGGGGGCGACAATCAGCCCCAGCATTTT. As protein: CASSTTGGDNQPQHF.